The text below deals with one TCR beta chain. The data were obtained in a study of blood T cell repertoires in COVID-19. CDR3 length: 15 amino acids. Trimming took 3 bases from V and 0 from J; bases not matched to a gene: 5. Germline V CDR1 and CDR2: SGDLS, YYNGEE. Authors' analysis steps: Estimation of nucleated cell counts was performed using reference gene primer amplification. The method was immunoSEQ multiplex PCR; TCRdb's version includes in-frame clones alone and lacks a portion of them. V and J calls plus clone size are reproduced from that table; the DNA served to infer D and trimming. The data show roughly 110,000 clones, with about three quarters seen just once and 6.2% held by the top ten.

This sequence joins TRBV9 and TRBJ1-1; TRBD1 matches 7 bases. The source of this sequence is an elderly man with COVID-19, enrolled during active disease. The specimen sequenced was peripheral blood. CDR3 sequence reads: CASSEGQLMNTEAFF. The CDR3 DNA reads TGTGCCAGCAGCGAGGGACAGCTCATGAACACTGAAGCTTTCTTT.